This is a list of T cell receptor beta chains from one sample in a study of shared clonotypes between healthy human individuals. Profiling relied on immunoSEQ multiplex PCR, and the TCRdb table lists in-frame clones only, not all of them. The sample includes 600,000 to 750,000 clones, approximately 77% of them seen just once. Sequencing input: memory CD4+ T cells sorted from blood. The receptor set was obtained from a woman aged 25-40 years in good health. Each CDR3 is given with its conserved first and last residue.

CDR3 protein,V gene,J gene
CAWSVLEGGNEAFF,TRBV30,TRBJ1-1
CASSFSGGDTEAFF,TRBV2,TRBJ1-1
CASRFATYNEQFF,TRBV5-1,TRBJ2-1
CSGTRQGMNTEAFF,TRBV29-1,TRBJ1-1
CASGWDTTSTDTQYF,TRBV6-1,TRBJ2-3
CASSLRTGQANYGYTF,TRBV27,TRBJ1-2
CASSRQGGDGTEAFF,TRBV19,TRBJ1-1
CASSMLVRWNTGELFF,TRBV19,TRBJ2-2
CASSPFGGINQPQHF,TRBV18,TRBJ1-5
CASSEQGGGGNQPQHF,TRBV6-1,TRBJ1-5
CASSWDEGAGDTQYF,TRBV5-4,TRBJ2-3
CASSSDTVNGYTF,TRBV7-3,TRBJ1-2